Included here is one T cell receptor (beta chain) sequence, with context. No antigen is known for it. Base quality data are lacking; no much larger clone is found one base away. These data belong to a study of T cell clones after liver transplantation (dated by TCRdb to about 2019). With respect to the entire study: ITN030ST, the source of the samples, was a randomized trial that attempted immunosuppression withdrawal within 2 years of liver transplantation. Donor-reactive T cell clones were identified by TCRbeta sequencing following a pre-transplant mixed lymphocyte reaction and were subsequently tracked in post-transplant blood. Third party-reactive TCRbeta sequences were also identified from pre-transplant MLRs to serve as an antigen-independent comparator for donor-reactive sequences. Of the eight recipients, a few were HCV-positive, while the remaining recipients had been transplanted for non-autoimmune, non-viral indications. No induction therapy was given to the subjects, and standard immunosuppression was administered until randomization at 12-24 months post-transplant. Tolerance was defined as complete withdrawal of immunosuppression for at least one year without a rise in liver enzymes beyond twice the upper limit of normal. Blood samples were taken pre-transplant, pre-randomization before withdrawal, and post-randomization after full withdrawal or failed withdrawal. The study cohort included 8 liver transplant recipients, of whom 3 were classified as tolerant and 5 as non-tolerant.

Frozen genomic DNA underwent high-throughput TCRbeta CDR3 sequencing by immunoSEQ, including PCR amplification, mapping, bias correction and internal controls. Regarding the original processing steps: Productive rearrangements were kept, and unique TCRbeta sequences were defined by CDR3 nucleotide sequence plus V and J gene. For a sequence to be called donor-reactive, it needed a frequency of at least 0.01% and at least 5-fold expansion in CFSE-low cells compared with unstimulated pre-transplant cells. Minimum frequency thresholds were set for each subject based on the unstimulated sample with the lowest template count, ensuring at least 90% detection power. Jensen-Shannon divergence between the top 1000 TCRbeta sequences post-transplant and pre-transplant was used to measure repertoire turnover. Two-sided Fisher's exact tests were used to test for changes in the detection of donor-reactive sequences. This immuneACCESS table, as held by TCRdb, lists in-frame sequences with V and J called but not all clones. Of the missing ones, under half trace to an unresolved V gene in checked studies; the others have no known cause. V and J calls and clone size come straight from that table; D and trimming were deduced from the DNA. This sample has around 110,000 clones in its table, and 90% of those were observed once. The ten largest clones take up 0.83% of the sample.

Thawed unstimulated PBMCs were stained for CD3, CD4 and CD8 and FACS-sorted into CD3+CD4+ and CD3+CD8+ populations. Randomization to immunosuppression withdrawal applied to every one of the 8 studied subjects. The Qiagen DNeasy Blood and Tissue Kit was used for genomic DNA isolation. V is cut back by 5 bases and J by 6 bases, with 11 bases in the junction unmatched. Measured from the cysteine to the phenylalanine, the CDR3 is 16 residues long. The only DNA kept is the CDR3, 48 bases in frame from the first base. CDR1 and CDR2 (LNHDA, SQIVND) derive from the germline V gene (reference sequence). Overall study results and their limits: Once repertoire turnover was taken into account, donor-reactive detection showed a significant reduction for CD4 in 7 of 8 subjects and for CD8 in 8 of 8. Donor-reactive sequences declined more than third party-reactive ones, suggesting partial antigen-specific deletion unrelated to withdrawal success. Conclusions were preliminary, limited by small, heterogeneous patient numbers and non-standardized post-transplant time points. Low numbers of available donor cells limited the measurable donor-reactive repertoire in a couple of subjects. In 5 of 8 subjects, circulating donor-reactive CD4 TCRbeta sequences decreased significantly after transplant, regardless of tolerance or HCV status. Because allograft tissue specimens were not available, migration of donor-reactive T cells into the graft, rather than deletion, may have occurred.

The clonotype comes from a human patient who received a liver transplant. In transplant recipients, some T cells may be of donor rather than host origin. The chain links TRBV19 with TRBJ1-5; 9 central nucleotides agree with TRBD1. Specimen: CD4+ T cells from blood, collected 12 months after liver transplant. The sequence in DNA is TGTGCCAGTAGTGAACGACGACAGGGGGTCGTTCAGCCCCAGCATTTT. This is translated as CASSERRQGVVQPQHF.